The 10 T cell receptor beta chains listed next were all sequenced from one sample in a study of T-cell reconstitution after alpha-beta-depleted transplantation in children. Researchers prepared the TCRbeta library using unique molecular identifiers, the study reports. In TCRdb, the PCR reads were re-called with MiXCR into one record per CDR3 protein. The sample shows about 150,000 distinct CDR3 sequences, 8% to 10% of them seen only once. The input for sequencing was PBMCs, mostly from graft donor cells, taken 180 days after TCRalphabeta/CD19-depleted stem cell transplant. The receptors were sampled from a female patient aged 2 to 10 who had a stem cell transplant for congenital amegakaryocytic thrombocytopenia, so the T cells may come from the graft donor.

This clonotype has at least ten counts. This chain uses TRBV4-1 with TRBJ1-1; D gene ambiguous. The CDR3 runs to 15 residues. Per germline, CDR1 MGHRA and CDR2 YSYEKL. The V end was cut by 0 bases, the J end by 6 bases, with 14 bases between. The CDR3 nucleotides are TGCGCCAGCAGCCAAGAAGCGGGCCGACCTTCTGAAGCTTTCTTT. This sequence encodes CASSQEAGRPSEAFF.

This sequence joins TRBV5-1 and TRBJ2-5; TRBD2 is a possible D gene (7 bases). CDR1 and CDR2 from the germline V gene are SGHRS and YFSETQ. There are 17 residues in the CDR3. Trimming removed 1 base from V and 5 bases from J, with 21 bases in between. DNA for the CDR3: TGCGCCAGCAGCTTGACGCTAGCGGCAGGGGTCAGGGAGACCCAGTACTTC. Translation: CASSLTLAAGVRETQYF.

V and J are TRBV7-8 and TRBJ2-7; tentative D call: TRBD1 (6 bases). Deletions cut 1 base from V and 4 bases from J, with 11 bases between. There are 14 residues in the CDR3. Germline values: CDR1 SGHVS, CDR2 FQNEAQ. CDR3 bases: TGTGCCAGCAGCTTAGAAGGACAGTTTTACGAGCAGTACTTC. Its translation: CASSLEGQFYEQYF.

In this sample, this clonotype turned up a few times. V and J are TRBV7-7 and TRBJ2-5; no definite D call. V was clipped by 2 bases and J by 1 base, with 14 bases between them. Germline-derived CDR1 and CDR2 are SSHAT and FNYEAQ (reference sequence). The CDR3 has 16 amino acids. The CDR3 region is CASSLTPRPAQETQYF. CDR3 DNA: TGTGCCAGCAGCTTAACCCCCCGGCCAGCCCAAGAGACCCAGTACTTC.

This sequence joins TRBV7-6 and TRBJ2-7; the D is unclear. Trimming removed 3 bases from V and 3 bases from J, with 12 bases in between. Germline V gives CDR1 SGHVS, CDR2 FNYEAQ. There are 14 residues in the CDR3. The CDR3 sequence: CASSLVTVVYEQYF. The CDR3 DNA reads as TGTGCCAGCAGCTTGGTGACGGTAGTCTACGAGCAGTACTTC.

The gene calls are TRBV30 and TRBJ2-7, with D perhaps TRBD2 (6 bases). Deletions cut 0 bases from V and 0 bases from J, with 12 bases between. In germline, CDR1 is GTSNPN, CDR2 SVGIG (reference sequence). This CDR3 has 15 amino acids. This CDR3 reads CAWSVLGGSSYEQYF. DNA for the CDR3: TGTGCCTGGAGTGTACTCGGGGGTAGCTCCTACGAGCAGTACTTC.

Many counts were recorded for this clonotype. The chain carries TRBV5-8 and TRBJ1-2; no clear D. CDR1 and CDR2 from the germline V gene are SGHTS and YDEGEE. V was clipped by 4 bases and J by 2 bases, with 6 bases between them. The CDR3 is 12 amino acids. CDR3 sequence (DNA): TGTGCCAGCAGCCCGGACAACTATGGCTACACCTTC. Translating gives CASSPDNYGYTF.

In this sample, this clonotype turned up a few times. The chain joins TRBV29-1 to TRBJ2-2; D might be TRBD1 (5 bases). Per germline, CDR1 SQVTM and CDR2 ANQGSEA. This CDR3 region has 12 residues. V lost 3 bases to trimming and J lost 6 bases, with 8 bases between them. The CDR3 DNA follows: TGCAGCGTTGATAAGGGGCCCGGGGAGCTGTTTTTT. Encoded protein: CSVDKGPGELFF.

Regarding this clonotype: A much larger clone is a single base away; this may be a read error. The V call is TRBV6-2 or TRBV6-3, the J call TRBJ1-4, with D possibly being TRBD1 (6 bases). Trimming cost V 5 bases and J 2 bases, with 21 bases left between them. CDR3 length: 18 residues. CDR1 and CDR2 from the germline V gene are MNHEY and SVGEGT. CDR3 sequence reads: CASSTRDTRAVTNEKLFF. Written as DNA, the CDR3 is TGTGCCAGCAGTACCCGGGACACCCGGGCCGTGACTAATGAAAAACTGTTTTTT.

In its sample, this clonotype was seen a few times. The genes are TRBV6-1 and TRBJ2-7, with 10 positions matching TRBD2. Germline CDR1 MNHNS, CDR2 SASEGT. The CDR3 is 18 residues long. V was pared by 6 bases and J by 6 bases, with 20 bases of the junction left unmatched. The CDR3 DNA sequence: TGTGCCAGCAGCCCAAACCGGGGGACTAGCGCCCCGACGGGCGAGCAGTACTTC. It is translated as CASSPNRGTSAPTGEQYF.